This T cell receptor (beta chain) was found in a study of T cell changes during pregnancy in multiple sclerosis. The CDR3 loop spans 17 amino acids. The V and J ends lost 2 bases and 4 bases respectively, with 19 bases between them. Germline CDR1 is ENHRY and CDR2 is SYGVKD. This clone was seen once. Assay: immunoSEQ multiplex PCR; the TCRdb copy retains only in-frame clones and omits some. The sample contains some 31,000 clones, around nine tenths of which appear only once. The source material was CD8+ T cells from peripheral blood mononuclear cells, sampled in the second trimester of pregnancy. The chain carries TRBV10-3 and TRBJ2-3; D ambiguous. The TCR originated in a female donor with multiple sclerosis, enrolled in a pregnancy study. CDR3 in amino acids: CAISEARLSGLPDTQYF. DNA for the CDR3: TGTGCCATCAGTGAGGCCCGGTTGAGTGGGCTCCCAGATACGCAGTATTTT.